The sample holds many counts of the clone carrying this TCR beta chain. As yet, its antigen is unknown. TCR cDNA molecules each had a unique molecular identifier. Each CDR3 protein is one row after TCRdb ran MiXCR on the 5' RACE reads. The sample includes 10,000 to 15,000 distinct CDR3 sequences, roughly 7.2% of them seen just once. The sample's time point: sample taken at primary tumor resection. The donors comprised around 72 untreated early-stage non-small cell lung cancer patients. Material for sequencing was whole RNA from tumor, nontumor lung or frozen PBMC, left unsorted. This sample is drawn from a study of spatial heterogeneity in lung cancer. Study context: Matched bulk RNA-seq yielded a T cell module score, and TCR transcript counts in tumor regions correlated strongly with that score. Findings and limits, study-wide: Mutation counts in tumors were tracked by counts of expanded intratumoral alpha and beta TCRs.

Germline V gene lookup returns CDR1 SGHTA and CDR2 FQGNSA. This CDR3 is 13 amino acids long. The V and J ends lost 3 bases and 0 bases respectively, with 3 bases between them. The chain joins TRBV7-2 to TRBJ1-5; D not certain. This sample comprised lung tumor tissue, obtained at surgery. The receptor's source is a female donor with early-stage non-small cell lung cancer. In DNA, the CDR3 is TGTGCCAGCAGCTTTGGTAGCAATCAGCCCCAGCATTTT. Amino acid sequence: CASSFGSNQPQHF.